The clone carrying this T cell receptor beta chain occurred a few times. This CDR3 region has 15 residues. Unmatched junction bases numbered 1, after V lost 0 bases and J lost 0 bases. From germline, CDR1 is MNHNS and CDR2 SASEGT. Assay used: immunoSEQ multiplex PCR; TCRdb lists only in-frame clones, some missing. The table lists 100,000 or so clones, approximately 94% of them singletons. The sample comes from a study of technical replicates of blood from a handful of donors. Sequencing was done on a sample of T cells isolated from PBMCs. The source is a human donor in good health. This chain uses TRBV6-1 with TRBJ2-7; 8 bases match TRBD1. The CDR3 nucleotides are TGTGCCAGCAGTGAAGCGACAGGGGTCTCCTACGAGCAGTACTTC. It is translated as CASSEATGVSYEQYF.